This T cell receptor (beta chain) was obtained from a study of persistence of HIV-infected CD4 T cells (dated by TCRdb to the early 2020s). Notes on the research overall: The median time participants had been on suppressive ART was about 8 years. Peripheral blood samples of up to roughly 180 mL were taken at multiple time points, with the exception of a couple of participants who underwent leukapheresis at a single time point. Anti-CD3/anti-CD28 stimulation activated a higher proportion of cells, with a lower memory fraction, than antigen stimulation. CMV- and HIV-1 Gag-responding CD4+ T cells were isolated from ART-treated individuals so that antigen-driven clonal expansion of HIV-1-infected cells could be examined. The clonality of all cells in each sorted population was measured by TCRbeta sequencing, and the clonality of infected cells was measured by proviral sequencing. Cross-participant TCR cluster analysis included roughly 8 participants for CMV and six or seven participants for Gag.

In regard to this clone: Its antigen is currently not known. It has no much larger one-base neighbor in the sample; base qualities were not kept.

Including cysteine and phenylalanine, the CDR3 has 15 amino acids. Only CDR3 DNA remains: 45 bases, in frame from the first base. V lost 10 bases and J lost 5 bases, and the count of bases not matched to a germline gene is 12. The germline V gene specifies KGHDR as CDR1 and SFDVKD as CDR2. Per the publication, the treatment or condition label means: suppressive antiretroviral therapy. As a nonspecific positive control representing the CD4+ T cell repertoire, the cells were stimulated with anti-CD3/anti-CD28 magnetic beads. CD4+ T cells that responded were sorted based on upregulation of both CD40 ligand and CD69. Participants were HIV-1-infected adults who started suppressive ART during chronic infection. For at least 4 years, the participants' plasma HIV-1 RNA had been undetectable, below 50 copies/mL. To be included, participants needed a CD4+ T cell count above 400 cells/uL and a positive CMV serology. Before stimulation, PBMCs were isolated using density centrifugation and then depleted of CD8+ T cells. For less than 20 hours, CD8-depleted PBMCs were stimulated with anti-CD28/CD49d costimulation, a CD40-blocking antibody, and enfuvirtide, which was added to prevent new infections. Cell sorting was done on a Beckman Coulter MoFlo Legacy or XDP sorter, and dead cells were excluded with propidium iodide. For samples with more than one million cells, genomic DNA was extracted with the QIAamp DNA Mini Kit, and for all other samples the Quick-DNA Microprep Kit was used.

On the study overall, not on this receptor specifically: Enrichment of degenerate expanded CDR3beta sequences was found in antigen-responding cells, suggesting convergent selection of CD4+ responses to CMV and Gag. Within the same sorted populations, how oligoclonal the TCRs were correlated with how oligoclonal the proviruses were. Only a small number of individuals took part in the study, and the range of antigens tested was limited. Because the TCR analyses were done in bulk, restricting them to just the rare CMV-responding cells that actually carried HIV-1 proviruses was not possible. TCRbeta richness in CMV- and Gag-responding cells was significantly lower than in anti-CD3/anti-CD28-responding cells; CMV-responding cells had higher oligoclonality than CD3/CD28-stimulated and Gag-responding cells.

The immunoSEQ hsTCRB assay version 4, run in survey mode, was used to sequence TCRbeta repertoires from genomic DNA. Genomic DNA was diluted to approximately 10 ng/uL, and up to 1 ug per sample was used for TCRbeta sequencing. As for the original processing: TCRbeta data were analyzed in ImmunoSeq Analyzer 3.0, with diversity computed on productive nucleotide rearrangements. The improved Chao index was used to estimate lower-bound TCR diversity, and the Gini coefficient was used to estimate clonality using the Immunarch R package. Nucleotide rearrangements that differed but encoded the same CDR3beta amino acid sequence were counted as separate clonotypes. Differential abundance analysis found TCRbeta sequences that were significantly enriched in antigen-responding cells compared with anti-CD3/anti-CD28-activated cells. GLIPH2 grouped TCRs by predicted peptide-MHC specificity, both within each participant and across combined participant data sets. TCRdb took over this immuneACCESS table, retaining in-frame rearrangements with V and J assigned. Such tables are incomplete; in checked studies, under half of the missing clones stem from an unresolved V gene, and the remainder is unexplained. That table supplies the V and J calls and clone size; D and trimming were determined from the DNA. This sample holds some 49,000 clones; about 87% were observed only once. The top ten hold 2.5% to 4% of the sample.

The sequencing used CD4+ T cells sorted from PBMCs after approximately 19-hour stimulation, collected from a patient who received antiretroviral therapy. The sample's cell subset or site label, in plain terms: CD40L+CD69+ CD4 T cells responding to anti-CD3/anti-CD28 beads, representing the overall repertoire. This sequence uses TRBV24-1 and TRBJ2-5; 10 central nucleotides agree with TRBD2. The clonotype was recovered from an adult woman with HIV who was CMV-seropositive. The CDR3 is CATSSSGRTAETQYF. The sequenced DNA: TGTGCCACATCCAGTAGCGGGAGGACGGCGGAGACCCAGTACTTC.